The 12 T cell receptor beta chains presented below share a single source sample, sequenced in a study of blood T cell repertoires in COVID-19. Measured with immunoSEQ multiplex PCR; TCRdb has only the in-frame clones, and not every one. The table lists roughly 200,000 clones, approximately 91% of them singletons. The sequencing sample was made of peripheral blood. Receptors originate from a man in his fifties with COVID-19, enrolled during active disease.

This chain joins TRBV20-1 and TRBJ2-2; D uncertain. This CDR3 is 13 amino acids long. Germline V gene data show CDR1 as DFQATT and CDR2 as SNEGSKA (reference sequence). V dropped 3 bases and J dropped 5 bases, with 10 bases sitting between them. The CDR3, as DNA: TGCAGTGCTAGTGAACAGCTAACCGGGGAGCTGTTTTTT. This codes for CSASEQLTGELFF.

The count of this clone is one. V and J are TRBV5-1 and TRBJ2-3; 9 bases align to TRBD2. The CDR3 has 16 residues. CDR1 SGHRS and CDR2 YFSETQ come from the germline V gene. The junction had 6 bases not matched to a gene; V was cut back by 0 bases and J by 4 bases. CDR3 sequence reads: CASSLGAGGSSDTQYF. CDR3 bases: TGCGCCAGCAGCTTGGGAGCGGGAGGTTCTTCAGATACGCAGTATTTT.

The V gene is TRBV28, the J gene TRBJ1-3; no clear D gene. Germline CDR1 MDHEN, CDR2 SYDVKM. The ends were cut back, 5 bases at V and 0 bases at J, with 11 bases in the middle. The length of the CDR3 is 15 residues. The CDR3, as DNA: TGTGCCAGCAGTGAAGAGGGAGCCTCTGGAAACACCATATATTTT. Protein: CASSEEGASGNTIYF.

CDR3: CASSLASGSNTGELFF. DNA of the CDR3: TGTGCCAGCAGTTTGGCTAGCGGGAGTAATACCGGGGAGCTGTTTTTT. The chain joins TRBV6-5 to TRBJ2-2; 10 bases are a match to TRBD2. The V segment lost 4 bases and the J segment 5 bases; nucleotides outside the gene matches: 7. Germline-derived CDR1 and CDR2 are MNHEY and SVGAGI. The CDR3 is 16 residues long.

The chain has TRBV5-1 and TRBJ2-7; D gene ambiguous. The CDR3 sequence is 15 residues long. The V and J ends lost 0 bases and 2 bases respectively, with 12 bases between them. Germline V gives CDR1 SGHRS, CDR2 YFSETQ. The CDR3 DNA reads TGCGCCAGCAGCTTGGCGGAGTTTGTGACCTACGAGCAGTACTTC. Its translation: CASSLAEFVTYEQYF.

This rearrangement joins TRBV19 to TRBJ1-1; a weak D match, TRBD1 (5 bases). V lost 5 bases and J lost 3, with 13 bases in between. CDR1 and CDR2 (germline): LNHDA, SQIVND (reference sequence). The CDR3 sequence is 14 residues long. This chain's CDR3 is CASSWRGGDTEAFF. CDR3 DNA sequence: TGTGCCAGTAGTTGGCGGGGAGGGGACACTGAAGCTTTCTTT.

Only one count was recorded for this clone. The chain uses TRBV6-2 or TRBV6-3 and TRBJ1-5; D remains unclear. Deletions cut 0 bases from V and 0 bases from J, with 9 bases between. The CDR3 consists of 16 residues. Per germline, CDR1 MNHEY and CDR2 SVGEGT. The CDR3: CASSYSAEYSNQPQHF. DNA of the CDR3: TGTGCCAGCAGTTACTCGGCAGAATATAGCAATCAGCCCCAGCATTTT.

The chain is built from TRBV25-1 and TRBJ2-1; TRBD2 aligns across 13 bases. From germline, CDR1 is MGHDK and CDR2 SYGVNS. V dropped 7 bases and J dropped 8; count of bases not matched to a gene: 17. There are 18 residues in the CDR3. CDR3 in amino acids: CASTPHPLTSGRAHEQFF. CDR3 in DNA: TGTGCCAGCACCCCCCACCCCCTAACTAGCGGGAGGGCCCATGAGCAGTTCTTC.

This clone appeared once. The CDR3, as DNA: TGTGCCAGCTCAAGGGACACCCGCTCTGGAAACACCATATATTTT. Amino acid sequence: CASSRDTRSGNTIYF. This chain uses TRBV27 with TRBJ1-3; D is possibly TRBD1 (6 bases). Trimming removed 8 bases from V and 0 bases from J, with 14 bases in between. Germline CDR1 and CDR2: MNHEY and SMNVEV (reference sequence). This CDR3 spans 15 amino acids.

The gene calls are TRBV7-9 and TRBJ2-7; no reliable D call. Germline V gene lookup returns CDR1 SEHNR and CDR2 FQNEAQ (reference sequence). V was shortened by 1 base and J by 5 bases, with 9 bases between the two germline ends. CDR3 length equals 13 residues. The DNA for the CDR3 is TGTGCCAGCAGCTTAGGGGCTCTCCACGAGCAGTACTTC. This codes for CASSLGALHEQYF.

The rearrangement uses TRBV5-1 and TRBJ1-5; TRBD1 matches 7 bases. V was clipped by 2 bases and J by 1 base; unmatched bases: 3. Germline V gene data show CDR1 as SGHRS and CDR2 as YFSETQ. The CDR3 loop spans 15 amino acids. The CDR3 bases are TGCGCCAGCAGCTTAGGACAGGAGAGCAATCAGCCCCAGCATTTT. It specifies CASSLGQESNQPQHF.

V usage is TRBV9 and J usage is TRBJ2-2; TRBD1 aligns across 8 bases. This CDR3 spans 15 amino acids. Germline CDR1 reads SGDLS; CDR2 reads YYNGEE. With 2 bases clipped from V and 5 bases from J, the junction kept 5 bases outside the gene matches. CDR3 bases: TGTGCCAGCAGCGTCCGGGACAGGTTTACCGGGGAGCTGTTTTTT. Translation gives CASSVRDRFTGELFF. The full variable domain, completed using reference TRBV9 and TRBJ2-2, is DSGVTQTPKHLITATGQRVTLRCSPRSGDLSVYWYQQSLDQGLQFLIQYYNGEERAKGNILERFSAQQFPDLHSELNLSSLELGDSALYFCASSVRDRFTGELFFGEGSRLTVL.